One TCR beta chain is described in this entry. Its target is unknown. Data came from immunoSEQ multiplex PCR; TCRdb stores just in-frame clones and leaves some out. The sample holds roughly 63,000 clones; approximately 84% are singletons and the top ten take around 2.1%. The CDR3 has 14 amino acids. V was clipped by 3 bases and J by 2 bases, with 10 bases between them. CDR1 MNHEY and CDR2 SMNVEV come from the germline V gene (reference sequence). This entry comes from a study of lymphopenia after photon versus proton radiotherapy. Study-wide points: Under photons, naive T cells and diversity fell while effector/memory populations rose.

This specimen was peripheral blood, taken from a patient treated with proton-based radiotherapy. This sequence joins TRBV27 and TRBJ1-1; D gene uncertain. This receptor was obtained from a man aged 60 to 75 with pancreatic cancer. In DNA, the CDR3 is TGTGCCAGCAGTTTTAAGGTAAAAAACACTGAAGCTTTCTTT. Its translation: CASSFKVKNTEAFF.